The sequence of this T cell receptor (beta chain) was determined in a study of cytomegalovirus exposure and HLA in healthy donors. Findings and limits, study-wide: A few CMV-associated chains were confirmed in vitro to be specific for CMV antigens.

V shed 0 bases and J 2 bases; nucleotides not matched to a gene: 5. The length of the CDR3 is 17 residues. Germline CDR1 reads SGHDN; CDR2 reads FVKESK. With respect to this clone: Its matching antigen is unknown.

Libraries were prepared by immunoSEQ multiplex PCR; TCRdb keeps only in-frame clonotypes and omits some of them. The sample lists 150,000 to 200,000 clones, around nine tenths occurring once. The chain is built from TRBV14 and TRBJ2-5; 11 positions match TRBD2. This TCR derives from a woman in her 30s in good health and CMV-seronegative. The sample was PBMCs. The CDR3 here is CASSQDEIAGGQETQYF. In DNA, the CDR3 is TGTGCCAGCAGCCAAGATGAGATAGCGGGGGGGCAAGAGACCCAGTACTTC.